This T cell receptor beta chain was sequenced for a study of beta chain features in type 1 diabetes. The isolated RNA, all of it, was reverse transcribed, so expressed TCRB transcripts were what got sequenced. Profiling relied on immunoSEQ multiplex PCR, and the TCRdb table lists in-frame clones only, not all of them. The sample shows about 410,000 clones, roughly 14% of them seen only once. Germline V gene lookup returns CDR1 MGHRA and CDR2 YSYEKL. V dropped 0 bases and J dropped 9 bases, with 15 bases sitting between them. The length of the CDR3 is 16 residues. This clone was observed a few times. V and J are TRBV4-1 and TRBJ1-6; perhaps TRBD1 as D (5 bases). Material for sequencing was naive CD4+ T cells from blood. The receptor's source is a man aged 25 to 45 in good health. CDR3 in amino acids: CASSQDGRGWASPLHF. The CDR3 region has the DNA TGCGCCAGCAGCCAAGATGGACGGGGCTGGGCTTCACCCCTCCACTTT.